Below, 31 T cell receptor beta chains from the same sample are listed, as sequenced in a study of shared clonotypes between healthy human individuals. Naive CD8 cells, CD45RO-negative and positively selected for CCR7, excluded terminally differentiated effector memory CD45RA+ cells. TCRdb's copy holds only in-frame clones and misses some; the assay was immunoSEQ multiplex PCR. The repertoire holds about 2,200,000 clones, with around 93% as singletons. The sample consisted of naive CD8+ T cells from PBMCs. These TCRs come from a man between 18 and 35 years old in good health. Some clones in this sample may be carry-over from other donors' samples.

This chain links TRBV13 with TRBJ1-1; tentatively, D is TRBD1 (5 bases). The CDR3 has 13 amino acids. Germline CDR1 is PRHDT and CDR2 is FYEKMQ (reference sequence). V was pared by 1 base and J by 5 bases, with 8 bases between. CDR3 protein: CASSLVGATEAFF. CDR3 bases: TGTGCCAGCAGCTTAGTAGGGGCAACTGAAGCTTTCTTT.

J is TRBJ2-1 and V is TRBV7-3; 11 bases map to TRBD2. The germline gives CDR1 SGHTA, CDR2 FQGTGA. CDR3 size: 15 residues. V shed 4 bases, J shed 2 bases, and the junction held 1 base outside the gene matches. The CDR3 reads CASSYSGRAYNEQFF. DNA of the CDR3: TGTGCCAGCAGCTATAGCGGGAGGGCCTACAATGAGCAGTTCTTC.

The chain is built from TRBV13 and TRBJ2-7; 10 bases fit TRBD2. CDR1 PRHDT and CDR2 FYEKMQ come from the germline V gene (reference sequence). The V gene end was trimmed by 5 bases and the J gene end by 2 bases; junction bases not matched to a gene: 6. The CDR3 has 15 amino acids. This CDR3 is CASSLRTSGPYEQYF. The CDR3 DNA is TGTGCCAGCAGCCTCCGGACTAGCGGCCCCTACGAGCAGTACTTC.

The V gene is TRBV4-3, the J gene TRBJ1-1; no clear D. This CDR3 contains 14 residues. The germline V gene has CDR1 LGHNA and CDR2 YSLEER. V was clipped by 6 bases and J by 1 base, with 12 bases between them. CDR3 protein: CASSHRLSNTEAFF. CDR3 nucleotide sequence: TGCGCCAGCAGTCACAGACTATCGAACACTGAAGCTTTCTTT.

On this clone itself: The sample carries other DNA sequences with the same CDR3. The chain couples TRBV11-2 to TRBJ2-7; D may correspond to TRBD1 or TRBD2 (6 bases each). Deletions cut 8 bases from V and 2 bases from J, with 13 bases between. This CDR3 region has 13 residues. Per germline, CDR1 SGHAT and CDR2 FQNNGV. CDR3 sequence (DNA): TGTGCCAGCTCTACAGGGACTCCCTACGAGCAGTACTTC. Its protein is CASSTGTPYEQYF.

With regard to this clone: Other DNA sequences within the sample encode an identical CDR3. The V and J genes are TRBV19 and TRBJ1-1; D uncertain. V lost 3 bases and J 1 base, leaving 6 bases between the germline ends. Germline V gene lookup returns CDR1 LNHDA and CDR2 SQIVND (reference sequence). The CDR3 is 13 residues long. The CDR3, as DNA: TGTGCCAGTAGTATCGGCCAGAACACTGAAGCTTTCTTT. It yields the protein CASSIGQNTEAFF.

The chain uses TRBV11-2 and TRBJ2-2; weak D call: TRBD2 (6 bases). CDR3 length: 15 residues. Trimming took 3 bases from V and 7 from J, leaving 15 bases between them. From germline, CDR1 is SGHAT and CDR2 FQNNGV. CDR3 protein: CASSFHGARGGELFF. The CDR3 coding sequence is TGTGCCAGCAGCTTCCACGGGGCGCGGGGCGGGGAGCTGTTTTTT. The whole variable domain, filled in from reference TRBV11-2 and TRBJ2-2, reads EAGVAQSPRYKIIEKRQSVAFWCNPISGHATLYWYQQILGQGPKLLIQFQNNGVVDDSQLPKDRFSAERLKGVDSTLKIQPAKLEDSAVYLCASSFHGARGGELFFGEGSRLTVL.

Notes on this clone: Additional DNA sequences in this sample encode the identical CDR3. The genes are TRBV10-2 and TRBJ2-7; 8 positions match TRBD2. The CDR3 contains 13 residues. The V and J ends lost 3 bases and 4 bases, in that order; junction bases with no gene match: 2. Per germline, CDR1 WSHSY and CDR2 SAAADI. The CDR3 DNA reads TGCGCCAGCAGTGAACGCGGGAGGTACGAGCAGTACTTC. It translates to CASSERGRYEQYF.

This rearrangement joins TRBV5-1 to TRBJ1-2; 7 positions match TRBD1. The CDR3 length is 15 residues. In germline, CDR1 is SGHRS, CDR2 YFSETQ. The V gene end was trimmed by 2 bases and the J gene end by 4 bases; junction bases not matched to a gene: 8. In DNA, the CDR3 is TGCGCCAGCAGCTTATTACAGGGGTCGGTCTATGGCTACACCTTC. Translation: CASSLLQGSVYGYTF.

The chain combines TRBV7-9 with TRBJ2-7, with TRBD2 identical over 7 bases. The CDR3 loop spans 15 amino acids. V was clipped by 2 bases and J by 7 bases; unmatched bases: 11. CDR1 and CDR2 from the germline V gene are SEHNR and FQNEAQ (reference sequence). The CDR3 region is CASSLTGVAGSEQYF. DNA for the CDR3: TGTGCCAGCAGCTTAACCGGAGTAGCGGGTTCTGAGCAGTACTTC.

The chain links TRBV5-1 to TRBJ2-1; 12 nucleotides align to TRBD2. The V gene end was trimmed by 8 bases and the J gene end by 3 bases; junction bases not matched to a gene: 12. Germline-derived CDR1 and CDR2 are SGHRS and YFSETQ. The CDR3 extends over 17 amino acids. The CDR3 is CARRASGRAWGYNEQFF. For the CDR3, the DNA is TGCGCCAGGCGAGCTAGCGGGAGGGCCTGGGGCTACAATGAGCAGTTCTTC.

The genes are TRBV7-3 and TRBJ2-7, with a tentative D call TRBD1 (6 bases). Germline values: CDR1 SGHTA, CDR2 FQGTGA. V was pared by 2 bases and J by 5 bases, with 13 bases between. The CDR3 spans 14 residues. CDR3 sequence: CASSLQGYVNEQYF. CDR3 nucleotides: TGTGCCAGCAGCTTACAGGGGTACGTCAACGAGCAGTACTTC.

The chain combines TRBV4-3 with TRBJ2-2, with 12 bases that match TRBD2. The CDR3 length is 18 residues. The V gene end was trimmed by 1 base and the J gene end by 4 bases; junction bases not matched to a gene: 7. The V gene's germline CDR1 is LGHNA and CDR2 YSLEER. CDR3 bases: TGCGCCAGCAGCCAAGCGCGTGGGACTAGCGGGTCCACCGGGGAGCTGTTTTTT. Its protein is CASSQARGTSGSTGELFF.

The chain employs TRBV7-8 and TRBJ2-2, with a tentative D call TRBD1 (6 bases). Germline lookup yields CDR1 SGHVS and CDR2 FQNEAQ. CDR3 length equals 13 residues. V was cut by 4 bases and J by 5 bases, with 8 bases left in between. The CDR3 bases are TGTGCCAGCAGCTCGGGGACAACCGGGGAGCTGTTTTTT. Translating it yields CASSSGTTGELFF.

The J gene is TRBJ2-1, the V gene TRBV7-9; D perhaps matches TRBD2 (7 bases). The CDR3 is made up of 14 amino acids. CDR1 is SEHNR and CDR2 is FQNEAQ in the germline V gene (reference sequence). V lost 5 bases, J lost 10 bases, and 18 bases lay in between. CDR3 loop: CASSRTGGPREQFF. DNA of the CDR3: TGTGCCAGCAGCCGGACCGGGGGGCCCAGGGAGCAGTTCTTC.

This sequence joins TRBV19 and TRBJ2-5; 8 nucleotides match TRBD1. This CDR3 is 15 amino acids long. Germline V gene sequence: CDR1 LNHDA, CDR2 SQIVND (reference sequence). The V and J ends lost 1 base and 2 bases, in that order; junction bases with no gene match: 3. The CDR3 region is CASSIGRTGQETQYF. As DNA, the CDR3 is TGTGCCAGTAGTATAGGGAGGACAGGGCAAGAGACCCAGTACTTC.

The V call is TRBV29-1, the J call TRBJ2-1; possible D gene TRBD1, 6 bases. V lost 6 bases and J lost 2, with 14 bases in between. The CDR3 has 14 amino acids. Germline-derived CDR1 and CDR2 are SQVTM and ANQGSEA. This CDR3 reads CSVPTGSPYNEQFF. The CDR3, as DNA: TGCAGCGTACCTACAGGGAGTCCCTACAATGAGCAGTTCTTC.

The genes are TRBV11-3 and TRBJ1-1; 8 bases fit TRBD1. Germline V CDR1 and CDR2: SGHNT, YENEEA. With V trimmed by 1 base and J by 1 base, 2 bases remained unmatched. The CDR3 runs to 15 residues. The CDR3: CASSLGTGTNTEAFF. The CDR3 DNA follows: TGTGCCAGCAGCTTAGGGACAGGGACGAACACTGAAGCTTTCTTT. Together with reference TRBV11-3 and TRBJ1-1, the CDR3 gives the full variable domain: EAGVVQSPRYKIIEKKQPVAFWCNPISGHNTLYWYLQNLGQGPELLIRYENEEAVDDSQLPKDRFSAERLKGVDSTLKIQPAELGDSAVYLCASSLGTGTNTEAFFGQGTRLTVV.

CDR3 region: CASSQRLAGTDTQYF. DNA for the CDR3: TGTGCCAGCAGCCAAAGACTAGCGGGAACAGATACGCAGTATTTT. The chain links TRBV4-2 to TRBJ2-3; TRBD2 matches at 11 bases. This CDR3 has 15 residues. V lost 2 bases, J lost 3 bases, and 1 base stayed unmatched. Germline V gene lookup returns CDR1 LGHNA and CDR2 YNFKEQ.

V gene TRBV6-5 combines with J gene TRBJ2-3, with TRBD2 as a possible D gene (6 bases). Trimming took 6 bases from V and 1 from J, leaving 8 bases between them. Germline-derived CDR1 and CDR2 are MNHEY and SVGAGI. The CDR3 length is 13 residues. CDR3 protein: CASRAGRTDTQYF. The CDR3 DNA is TGTGCCAGCAGGGCGGGGCGCACAGATACGCAGTATTTT.

This chain uses TRBV7-9 with TRBJ2-1, with 7 bases fitting TRBD2. Germline-derived CDR1 and CDR2 are SEHNR and FQNEAQ (reference sequence). The CDR3 covers 15 residues. The J segment lost 8 bases and the V segment lost 2 bases, leaving 9 bases of the junction unmatched. Here the CDR3 DNA reads TGTGCCAGCAGCTTACGCGGGAGACTTATGCATGAGCAGTTCTTC. Its translation: CASSLRGRLMHEQFF.

The rearrangement uses TRBV7-8 and TRBJ2-7; TRBD1 matches at 9 bases. Germline values: CDR1 SGHVS, CDR2 FQNEAQ. CDR3 length equals 15 residues. Unmatched junction bases numbered 11, after V lost 4 bases and J lost 7 bases. CDR3 nucleotides: TGTGCCAGCAGCTCGTGGGGGACAGGGAGTAGAGAGCAGTACTTC. Amino acid sequence: CASSSWGTGSREQYF.

The gene calls are TRBV7-2 and TRBJ2-5; maybe TRBD1 (6 bases). The CDR3 is 18 residues long. V was cut by 2 bases and J by 1 base, with 20 bases left in between. In germline, CDR1 is SGHTA, CDR2 FQGNSA. The CDR3 DNA follows: TGTGCCAGCAGCTTACGTCAACCGGACAGTTTCTTCCAAGAGACCCAGTACTTC. This codes for CASSLRQPDSFFQETQYF. Together with reference TRBV7-2 and TRBJ2-5, the CDR3 gives the full variable domain: GAGVSQSPSNKVTEKGKDVELRCDPISGHTALYWYRQSLGQGLEFLIYFQGNSAPDKSGLPSDRFSAERTGGSVSTLTIQRTQQEDSAVYLCASSLRQPDSFFQETQYFGPGTRLLVL.

In this sample, this clone turned up once. An end of the junction differs from the germline gene, which may be a read error. The chain uses TRBV28 and TRBJ2-1, with 10 bases identical to TRBD2. There are 14 residues in the CDR3. In germline, CDR1 is MDHEN, CDR2 SYDVKM. Here the CDR3 reads CASRLAGSSNEQFF. The CDR3 region has the DNA TGTGCCAGCAGACTAGCGGGGTCCTCCAATGAGCAGTTCTTC.

The chain links TRBV5-1 to TRBJ2-1, with 8 nucleotides matching TRBD1. The CDR3 runs to 16 residues. The germline CDR1 and CDR2 sequences are SGHRS and YFSETQ. V lost 4 bases, J lost 4 bases, and 10 bases stayed unmatched. This chain's CDR3 is CASSVGRDRPYNEQFF. CDR3 DNA: TGCGCCAGCAGCGTAGGCCGGGACAGGCCTTACAATGAGCAGTTCTTC. Together with reference TRBV5-1 and TRBJ2-1, the CDR3 gives the full variable domain: KAGVTQTPRYLIKTRGQQVTLSCSPISGHRSVSWYQQTPGQGLQFLFEYFSETQRNKGNFPGRFSGRQFSNSRSEMNVSTLELGDSALYLCASSVGRDRPYNEQFFGPGTRLTVL.

This chain connects TRBV13 to TRBJ2-7; TRBD1 matches at 8 bases. The J segment lost 3 bases and the V segment lost 4 bases, leaving 5 bases of the junction unmatched. The CDR3 contains 14 residues. Germline CDR1 and CDR2: PRHDT and FYEKMQ (reference sequence). CDR3 protein: CASSSGTGNYEQYF. The CDR3 DNA sequence: TGTGCCAGCAGCTCCGGGACAGGTAACTACGAGCAGTACTTC.

The gene calls are TRBV25-1 and TRBJ2-4, with 8 bases that match TRBD2. Unmatched junction bases numbered 1, after V lost 2 bases and J lost 7 bases. Germline CDR1 MGHDK, CDR2 SYGVNS. The CDR3 totals 13 residues. CDR3 nucleotide sequence: TGTGCCAGCAGTGAACGCGGGGGGAACATTCAGTACTTC. Translated: CASSERGGNIQYF.

CDR3 bases: TGTGCCAGCAGTCTCCTTTCCACCGGGGAGCTGTTTTTT. Translating it yields CASSLLSTGELFF. The chain uses TRBV28 and TRBJ2-2; D is unresolved. The V and J ends lost 5 bases and 4 bases respectively, with 8 bases between them. Germline values: CDR1 MDHEN, CDR2 SYDVKM. This CDR3 region has 13 residues.

The chain joins TRBV29-1 to TRBJ2-7; TRBD1 matches at 9 bases. The CDR3 has 15 residues. With 4 bases clipped from V and 4 bases from J, the junction kept 11 bases outside the gene matches. Per the germline V gene, CDR1 is SQVTM and CDR2 is ANQGSEA. CDR3 loop: CSVGGQGIYTYEQYF. The CDR3 nucleotides are TGCAGCGTTGGGGGACAGGGAATATACACTTACGAGCAGTACTTC.

V gene TRBV5-4 combines with J gene TRBJ2-7; D remains ambiguous. The CDR3 has 14 amino acids. Germline values: CDR1 SGHNT, CDR2 YYREEE (reference sequence). V lost 2 bases and J 0 bases, leaving 9 bases between the germline ends. As DNA, the CDR3 is TGTGCCAGCAGCTTTATAGGTAGCTCCTACGAGCAGTACTTC. It codes for CASSFIGSSYEQYF.

As concerns this clone: Other DNA sequences in this specimen translate into the identical CDR3. DNA for the CDR3: TGTGCCAGCAGTTACGGCGGGGCTAACGAGCAGTACTTC. This codes for CASSYGGANEQYF. The chain joins TRBV6-5 to TRBJ2-7; tentative D call: TRBD2 (6 bases). This CDR3 spans 13 amino acids. V shed 2 bases and J shed 5 bases, with 10 bases lying between them. CDR1 and CDR2 from the germline V gene are MNHEY and SVGAGI.